The rows below give T cell receptor beta chains drawn from one sample of a study of OX40 agonist ivuxolimab in advanced cancers. TCRdb's copy holds only in-frame clones and misses some; the assay was immunoSEQ multiplex PCR. The sample comprises 50,000 to 80,000 clones, approximately 79% of which are singletons, and about 1.9% rests with the top ten. The source material was CD4+ or CD8+ T cells sorted from blood, sampled in a trial of the OX40 agonist ivuxolimab. These receptors all stem from an adult with an advanced solid tumor such as melanoma, head and neck, liver or kidney cancer. Both conserved end residues are part of each CDR3. The order of the fields is J gene, D gene, V gene, clone size, CDR3 DNA, CDR3 protein. The D gene is left open where the match is weak. Clone size, where shown, is once, few, many, or a class for clones that have expanded.

TRBJ2-1,TRBD2,TRBV5-4,-,TGTGCCAGCAGCCGCACTAGCGGGGCCTCCTACAATGAGCAGTTCTTC,CASSRTSGASYNEQFF
TRBJ2-5,TRBD1,TRBV29-1,-,TGCAGCGTCAGACAGGGAACGGAGACCCAGTACTTC,CSVRQGTETQYF
TRBJ2-1,TRBD1,TRBV5-1,-,TGCGCCAGCAGCTTGGCGGGGACAGGGATGAATGAGCAGTTCTTC,CASSLAGTGMNEQFF
TRBJ1-5,-,TRBV28,many,TGTGCCAGCAGTTTCCAGCATTTCAATCAGCCCCAGCATTTT,CASSFQHFNQPQHF
TRBJ2-1,-,TRBV4-2,-,TGTGCCAGCAGCCAGAAAAAACGGGCCCAGGAGCAGTTCTTC,CASSQKKRAQEQFF
TRBJ1-5,-,TRBV5-1,-,TGCGCCAGCAGCTTCGGGGGCGGACAGCCCCAGCATTTT,CASSFGGGQPQHF
TRBJ2-6,-,TRBV9,-,TGTGCCAGCCGGGACGCGGGATACGGGGCCAACGTCCTGACTTTC,CASRDAGYGANVLTF
TRBJ2-5,-,TRBV19,-,TGTGCCAGTAGTAAGGACCGAGCAGAGACCCAGTACTTC,CASSKDRAETQYF
TRBJ2-1,-,TRBV19,-,TGTGCCAGTAGTCCCGCGAGCTCCTACAATGAGCAGTTCTTC,CASSPASSYNEQFF
TRBJ1-1,-,TRBV25-1,few,TGTGCCAGCAGGGGAGGCCTCAACACTGAAGCTTTCTTT,CASRGGLNTEAFF
TRBJ1-2,-,TRBV27,-,TGTGCCAGCAGTTCCATCCTGACACGGAACTATGGCTACACCTTC,CASSSILTRNYGYTF
TRBJ1-2,-,TRBV23-1,once,TGCGCCAGCGGATCGGTGTTCTATGGCTACACCTTC,CASGSVFYGYTF
TRBJ2-1,-,TRBV28,-,TGTGCCAGCAGTTACCAGGGGTACAATGAGCAGTTCTTC,CASSYQGYNEQFF
TRBJ2-5,-,TRBV5-4,-,TGTGCCAGCAGCTTGAATTTGGGTGGTGCGGAGACCCAGTACTTC,CASSLNLGGAETQYF
TRBJ1-4,-,TRBV5-1,-,TGCGCCAGCAGCTTGGGAGGGCAGGGCCCTAATGAAAAACTGTTTTTT,CASSLGGQGPNEKLFF
TRBJ2-5,-,TRBV9,-,TGTGCCAGCAGCCCACAGCGCGGGAAAGAGACCCAGTACTTC,CASSPQRGKETQYF
TRBJ1-3,-,TRBV10-3,once,TGTGCCATCAGTGAGTTTGAAAACACCATATATTTT,CAISEFENTIYF
TRBJ2-4,-,TRBV27,-,TGTGCCAGCAGTCTTGGGGGCGAAAACATTCAGTACTTC,CASSLGGENIQYF
TRBJ2-1,-,TRBV11-2,-,TGTGCCAGCAGCTTAGGAGATCCCTCCTACAATGAGCAGTTCTTC,CASSLGDPSYNEQFF
TRBJ2-1,TRBD2,TRBV5-1,few,TGCGCCAGCAGCTTGGAGCTGGCGGGGGGGCCACGTTACAATGAGCAGTTCTTC,CASSLELAGGPRYNEQFF
TRBJ1-1,TRBD1,TRBV27,-,TGTGCCAGCAGACCCTCGACAGGGGTGGACACTGAAGCTTTCTTT,CASRPSTGVDTEAFF
TRBJ1-1,-,TRBV5-1,-,TGCGCCAGCAGCTTGGATGGCAGAACAAACACTGAAGCTTTCTTT,CASSLDGRTNTEAFF
TRBJ1-3,-,TRBV18,-,TGTGCCAGCTCCTCGGCATCCTCTGGAAACACCATATATTTT,CASSSASSGNTIYF
TRBJ2-5,TRBD1,TRBV12-5,-,TGTGCTAGTGGTCACGGACAGGCCAAAGAGACCCAGTACTTC,CASGHGQAKETQYF
TRBJ2-7,-,TRBV18,once,TGTGCCAGCTCAAGGGGACTGCTTGGCGAGCAGTACTTC,CASSRGLLGEQYF
TRBJ2-5,-,TRBV6-5,-,TGTGCCAGCAGTTACGTACCACCCGGGTCTCAAGAGACCCAGTACTTC,CASSYVPPGSQETQYF
TRBJ2-1,-,TRBV27,-,TGTGCCAGCAGTCGGGGGTACAGTGAGCAGTTCTTC,CASSRGYSEQFF
TRBJ2-7,TRBD1,TRBV28,few,TGTGCCAGCAGTTTTAGGACAGGAGAAGATTACGAGCAGTACTTC,CASSFRTGEDYEQYF
TRBJ1-6,-,TRBV7-8,-,TGTGCCAGCAGCTCCCGGGACATCGATAATTCACCCCTCCACTTT,CASSSRDIDNSPLHF
TRBJ2-7,-,TRBV7-7,-,TGTGCTAGCAGCCGCGGACGGCTCGACGAGCAGTACTTC,CASSRGRLDEQYF
TRBJ2-1,-,TRBV14,-,TGTGCCAGCAGCCTATTCCAGGGGGGCCTGGGGGAGCAGTTCTTC,CASSLFQGGLGEQFF
TRBJ1-5,-,TRBV5-5,-,TGTGCCAGCAGCTTGGTGGTGGGGGAAAATCAGCCCCAGCATTTT,CASSLVVGENQPQHF
TRBJ1-1,-,TRBV28,-,TGTGCCAGCGAGGGGGGCGGGAACACTGAAGCTTTCTTT,CASEGGGNTEAFF
TRBJ2-5,TRBD2,TRBV2,-,TGTGCCAGCAGAGAGTCGGCGGGAGGATTGGAGACCCAGTACTTC,CASRESAGGLETQYF
TRBJ2-3,TRBD2,TRBV7-9,-,TGTGCCAGCAGCTTAGGACTAGCGGGGCCCGCCACAGATACGCAGTATTTT,CASSLGLAGPATDTQYF
TRBJ1-3,-,TRBV7-9,few,TGTGCCAGCAGCTTAACCTTGGGCAGGAGTTCTGGAAACACCATATATTTT,CASSLTLGRSSGNTIYF
TRBJ2-7,TRBD1,TRBV7-9,-,TGTGCCAGCAGCCTCGACAGGGTGGGGGAGCAGTACTTC,CASSLDRVGEQYF
TRBJ1-5,TRBD1,TRBV29-1,-,TGCAGCGCAGGACAGGGCGGCAATCAGCCCCAGCATTTT,CSAGQGGNQPQHF
TRBJ2-5,TRBD1,TRBV7-9,few,TGTGCCAGCAGCTTACTAGGGACAGGGTATTGGGAGACCCAGTACTTC,CASSLLGTGYWETQYF
TRBJ2-1,TRBD2,TRBV7-3,-,TGTGCCAGCAGCTTAACGAATCCGCGGGGGGGAAATGAGCAGTTCTTC,CASSLTNPRGGNEQFF